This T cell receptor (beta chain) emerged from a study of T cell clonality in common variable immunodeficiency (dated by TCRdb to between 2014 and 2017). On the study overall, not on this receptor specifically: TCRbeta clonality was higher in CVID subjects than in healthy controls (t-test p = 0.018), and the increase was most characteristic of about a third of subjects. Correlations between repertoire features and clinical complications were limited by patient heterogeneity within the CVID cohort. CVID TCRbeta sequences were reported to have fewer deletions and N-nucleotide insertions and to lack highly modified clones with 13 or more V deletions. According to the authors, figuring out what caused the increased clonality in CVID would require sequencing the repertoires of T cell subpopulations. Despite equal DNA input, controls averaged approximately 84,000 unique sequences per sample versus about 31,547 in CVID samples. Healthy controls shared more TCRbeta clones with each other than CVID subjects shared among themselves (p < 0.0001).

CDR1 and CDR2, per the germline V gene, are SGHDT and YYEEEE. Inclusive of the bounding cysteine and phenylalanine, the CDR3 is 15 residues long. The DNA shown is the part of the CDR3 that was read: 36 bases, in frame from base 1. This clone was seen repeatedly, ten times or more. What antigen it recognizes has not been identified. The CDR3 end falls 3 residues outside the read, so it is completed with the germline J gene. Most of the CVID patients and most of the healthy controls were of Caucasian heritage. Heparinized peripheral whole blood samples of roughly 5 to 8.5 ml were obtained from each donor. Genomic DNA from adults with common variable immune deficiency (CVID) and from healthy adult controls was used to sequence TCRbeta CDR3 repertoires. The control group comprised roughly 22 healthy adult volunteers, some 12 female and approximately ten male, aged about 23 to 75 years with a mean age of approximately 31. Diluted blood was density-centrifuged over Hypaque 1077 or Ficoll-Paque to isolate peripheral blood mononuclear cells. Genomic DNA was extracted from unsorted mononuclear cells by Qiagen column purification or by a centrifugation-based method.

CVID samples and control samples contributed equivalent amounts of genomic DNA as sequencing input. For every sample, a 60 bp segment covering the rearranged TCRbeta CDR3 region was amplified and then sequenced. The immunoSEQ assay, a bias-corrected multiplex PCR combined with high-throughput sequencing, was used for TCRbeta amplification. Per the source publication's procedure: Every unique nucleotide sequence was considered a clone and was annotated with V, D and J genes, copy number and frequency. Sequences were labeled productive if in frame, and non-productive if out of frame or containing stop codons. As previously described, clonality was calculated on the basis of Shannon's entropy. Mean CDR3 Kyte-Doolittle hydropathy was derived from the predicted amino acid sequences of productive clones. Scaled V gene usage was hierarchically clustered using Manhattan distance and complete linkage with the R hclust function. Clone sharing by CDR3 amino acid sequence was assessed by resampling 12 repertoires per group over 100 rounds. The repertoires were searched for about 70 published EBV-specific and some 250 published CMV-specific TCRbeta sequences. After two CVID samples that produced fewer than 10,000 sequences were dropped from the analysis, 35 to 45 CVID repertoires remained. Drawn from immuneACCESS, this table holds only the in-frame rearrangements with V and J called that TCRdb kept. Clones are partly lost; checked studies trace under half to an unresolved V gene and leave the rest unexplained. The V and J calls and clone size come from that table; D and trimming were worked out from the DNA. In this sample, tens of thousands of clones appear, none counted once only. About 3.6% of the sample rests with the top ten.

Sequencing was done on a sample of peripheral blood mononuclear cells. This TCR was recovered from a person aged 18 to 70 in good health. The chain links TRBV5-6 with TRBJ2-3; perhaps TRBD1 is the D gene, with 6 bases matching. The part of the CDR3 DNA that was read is TGTGCCAGCAGCCACGTCGGCGTGGGGGCCGTTCCG. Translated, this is CASSHVGVGAVP. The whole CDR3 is CASSHVGVGAVPQYF.